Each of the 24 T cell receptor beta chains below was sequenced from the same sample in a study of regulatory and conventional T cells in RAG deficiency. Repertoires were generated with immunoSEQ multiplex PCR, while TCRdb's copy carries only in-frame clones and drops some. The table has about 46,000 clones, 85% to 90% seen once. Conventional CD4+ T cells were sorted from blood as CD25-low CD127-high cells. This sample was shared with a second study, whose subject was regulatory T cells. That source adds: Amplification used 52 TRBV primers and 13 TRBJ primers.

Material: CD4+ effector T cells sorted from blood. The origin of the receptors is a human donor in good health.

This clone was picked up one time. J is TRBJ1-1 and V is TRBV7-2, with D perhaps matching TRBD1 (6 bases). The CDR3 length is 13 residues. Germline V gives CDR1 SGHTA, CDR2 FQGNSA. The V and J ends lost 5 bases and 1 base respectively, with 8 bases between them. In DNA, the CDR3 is TGTGCCAGCAGCGAGGGACAGAACACTGAAGCTTTCTTT. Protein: CASSEGQNTEAFF.

The CDR3 here is CASSSWTGRRTEAFF. The CDR3, as DNA: TGTGCCAGCAGTTCTTGGACAGGGCGGAGAACTGAAGCTTTCTTT. This chain links TRBV28 with TRBJ1-1, with 8 bases that match TRBD1. V trimming: 4 bases; J trimming: 5 bases; junction bases outside the gene matches: 9. The CDR3 has 15 residues. Per the germline V gene, CDR1 is MDHEN and CDR2 is SYDVKM. The whole variable domain, filled in from reference TRBV28 and TRBJ1-1, reads DVKVTQSSRYLVKRTGEKVFLECVQDMDHENMFWYRQDPGLGLRLIYFSYDVKMKEKGDIPEGYSVSREKKERFSLILESASTNQTSMYLCASSSWTGRRTEAFFGQGTRLTVV.

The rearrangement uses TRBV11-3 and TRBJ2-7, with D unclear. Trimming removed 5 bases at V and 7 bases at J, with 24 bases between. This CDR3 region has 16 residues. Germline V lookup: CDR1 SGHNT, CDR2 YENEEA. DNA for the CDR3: TGTGCCAGCAGCCCCTCAGAAGCAGCCCTCTTTTGGGAGCAGTACTTC. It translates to CASSPSEAALFWEQYF.

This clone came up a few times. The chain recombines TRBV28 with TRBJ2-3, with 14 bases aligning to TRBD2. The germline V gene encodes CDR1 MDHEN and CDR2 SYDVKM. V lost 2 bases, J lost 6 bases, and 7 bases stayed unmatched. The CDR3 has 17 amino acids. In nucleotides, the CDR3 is TGTGCCAGCAGTTTAGGCCGGACTAGCGGGGGGAGGGATACGCAGTATTTT. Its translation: CASSLGRTSGGRDTQYF. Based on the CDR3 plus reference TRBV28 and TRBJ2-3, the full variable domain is DVKVTQSSRYLVKRTGEKVFLECVQDMDHENMFWYRQDPGLGLRLIYFSYDVKMKEKGDIPEGYSVSREKKERFSLILESASTNQTSMYLCASSLGRTSGGRDTQYFGPGTRLTVL.

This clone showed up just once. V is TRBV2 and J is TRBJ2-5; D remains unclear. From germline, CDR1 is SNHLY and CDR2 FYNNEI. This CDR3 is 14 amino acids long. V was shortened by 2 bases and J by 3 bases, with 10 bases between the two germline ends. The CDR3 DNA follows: TGTGCCAGCAGTGAACGTACGGGCAAAGAGACCCAGTACTTC. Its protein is CASSERTGKETQYF.

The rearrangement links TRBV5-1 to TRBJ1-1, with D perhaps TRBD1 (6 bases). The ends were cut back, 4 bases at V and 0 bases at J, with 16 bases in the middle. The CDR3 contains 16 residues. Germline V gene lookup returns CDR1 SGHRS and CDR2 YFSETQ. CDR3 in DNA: TGCGCCAGCAGCGACGGAGTCAGGACAGTGAACACTGAAGCTTTCTTT. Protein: CASSDGVRTVNTEAFF. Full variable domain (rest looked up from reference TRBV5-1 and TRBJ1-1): KAGVTQTPRYLIKTRGQQVTLSCSPISGHRSVSWYQQTPGQGLQFLFEYFSETQRNKGNFPGRFSGRQFSNSRSEMNVSTLELGDSALYLCASSDGVRTVNTEAFFGQGTRLTVV.

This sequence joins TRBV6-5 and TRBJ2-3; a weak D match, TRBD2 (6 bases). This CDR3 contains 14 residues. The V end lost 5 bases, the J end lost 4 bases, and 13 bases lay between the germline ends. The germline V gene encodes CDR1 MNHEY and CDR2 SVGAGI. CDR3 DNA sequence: TGTGCCAGCAGTGAACGGGGGTGGGCAGATACGCAGTATTTT. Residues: CASSERGWADTQYF.

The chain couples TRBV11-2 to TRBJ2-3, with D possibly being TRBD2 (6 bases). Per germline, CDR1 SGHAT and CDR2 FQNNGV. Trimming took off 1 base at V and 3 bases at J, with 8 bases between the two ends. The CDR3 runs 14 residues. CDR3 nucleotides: TGTGCCAGCAGCTTAGCGGCGGGGACAGATACGCAGTATTTT. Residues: CASSLAAGTDTQYF.

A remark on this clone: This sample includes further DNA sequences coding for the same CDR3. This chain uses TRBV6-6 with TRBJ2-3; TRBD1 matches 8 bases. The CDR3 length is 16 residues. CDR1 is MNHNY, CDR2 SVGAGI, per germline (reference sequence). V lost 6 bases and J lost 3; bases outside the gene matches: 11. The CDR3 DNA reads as TGTGCCAGCAGATCCCTCCAAGGACAGGGAACAGATACGCAGTATTTT. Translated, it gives CASRSLQGQGTDTQYF.

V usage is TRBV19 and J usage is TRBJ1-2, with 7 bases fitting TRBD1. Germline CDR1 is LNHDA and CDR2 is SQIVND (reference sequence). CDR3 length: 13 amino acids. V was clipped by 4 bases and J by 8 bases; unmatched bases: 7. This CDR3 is CASSTQQGSGYTF. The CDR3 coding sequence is TGTGCCAGTAGTACGCAACAGGGGAGCGGCTACACCTTC.

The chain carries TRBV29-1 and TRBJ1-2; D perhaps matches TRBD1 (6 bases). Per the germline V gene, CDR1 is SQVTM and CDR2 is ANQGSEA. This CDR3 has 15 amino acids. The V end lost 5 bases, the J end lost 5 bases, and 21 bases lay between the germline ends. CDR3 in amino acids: CSVPLRDTGLYGYTF. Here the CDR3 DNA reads TGCAGCGTTCCGTTGAGGGACACAGGGCTATATGGCTACACCTTC.

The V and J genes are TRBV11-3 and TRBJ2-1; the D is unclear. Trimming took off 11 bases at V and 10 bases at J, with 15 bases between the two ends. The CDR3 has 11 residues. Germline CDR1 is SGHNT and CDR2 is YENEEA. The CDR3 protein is CASQYGREQFF. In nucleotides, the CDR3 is TGTGCCTCCCAGTACGGCAGGGAGCAGTTCTTC.

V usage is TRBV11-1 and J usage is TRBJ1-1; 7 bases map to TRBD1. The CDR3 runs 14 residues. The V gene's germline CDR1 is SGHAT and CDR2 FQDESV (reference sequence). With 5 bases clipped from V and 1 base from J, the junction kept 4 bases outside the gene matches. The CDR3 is CASSQDRQNTEAFF. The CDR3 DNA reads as TGTGCCAGCAGCCAGGACAGGCAGAACACTGAAGCTTTCTTT.

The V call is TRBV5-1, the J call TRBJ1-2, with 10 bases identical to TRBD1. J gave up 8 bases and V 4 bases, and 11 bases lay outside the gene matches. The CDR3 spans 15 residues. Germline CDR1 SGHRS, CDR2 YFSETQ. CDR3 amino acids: CASSLTSGQGKGYTF. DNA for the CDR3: TGCGCCAGCAGCCTCACCTCGGGACAGGGGAAAGGCTACACCTTC.

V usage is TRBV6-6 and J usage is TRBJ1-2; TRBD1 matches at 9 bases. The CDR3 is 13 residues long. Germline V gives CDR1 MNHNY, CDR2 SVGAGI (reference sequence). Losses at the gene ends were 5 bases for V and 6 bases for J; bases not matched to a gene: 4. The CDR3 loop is CASSPRTGDGYTF. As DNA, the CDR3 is TGTGCCAGCAGTCCCAGGACAGGGGATGGCTACACCTTC.

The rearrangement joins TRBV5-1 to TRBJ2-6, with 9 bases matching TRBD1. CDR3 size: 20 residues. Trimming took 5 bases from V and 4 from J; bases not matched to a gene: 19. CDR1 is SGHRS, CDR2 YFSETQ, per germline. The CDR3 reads CASRTDRTGGAMSGANVLTF. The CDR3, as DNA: TGCGCCAGCAGAACAGACAGAACAGGGGGCGCAATGTCCGGGGCCAACGTCCTGACTTTC.

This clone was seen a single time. The CDR3 nucleotides are TGCAGCGTTCGTCCAGGGGGCCCGGGGGAGCTGTTTTTT. This gives the protein CSVRPGGPGELFF. The chain is built from TRBV29-1 and TRBJ2-2, with 8 bases that match TRBD1. The CDR3 has 13 residues. Trimming cost V 5 bases and J 8 bases; bases outside gene matches: 7. Germline V gene sequence: CDR1 SQVTM, CDR2 ANQGSEA.

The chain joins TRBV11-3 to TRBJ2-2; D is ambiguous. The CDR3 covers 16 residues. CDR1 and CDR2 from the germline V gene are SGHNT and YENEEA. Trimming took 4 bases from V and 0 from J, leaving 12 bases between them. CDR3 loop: CASSSAPDPNTGELFF. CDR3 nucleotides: TGTGCCAGCAGCTCCGCCCCAGACCCGAACACCGGGGAGCTGTTTTTT.

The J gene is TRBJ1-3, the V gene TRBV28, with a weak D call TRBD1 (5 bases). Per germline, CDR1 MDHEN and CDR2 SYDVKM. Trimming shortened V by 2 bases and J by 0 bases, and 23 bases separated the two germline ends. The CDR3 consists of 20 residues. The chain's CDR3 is CASSLRRVARAQSSGNTIYF. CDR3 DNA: TGTGCCAGCAGTTTAAGGAGGGTGGCCAGGGCCCAGAGCTCTGGAAACACCATATATTTT. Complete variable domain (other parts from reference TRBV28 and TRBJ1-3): DVKVTQSSRYLVKRTGEKVFLECVQDMDHENMFWYRQDPGLGLRLIYFSYDVKMKEKGDIPEGYSVSREKKERFSLILESASTNQTSMYLCASSLRRVARAQSSGNTIYFGEGSWLTVV.

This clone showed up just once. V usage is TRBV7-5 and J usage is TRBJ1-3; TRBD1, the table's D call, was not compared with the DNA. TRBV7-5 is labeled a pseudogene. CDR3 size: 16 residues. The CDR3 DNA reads TGTGCCAGCAGCTCCCAACAGGGGGGAACGGGAAACACCATATATTTT. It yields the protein CASSSQQGGTGNTIYF.

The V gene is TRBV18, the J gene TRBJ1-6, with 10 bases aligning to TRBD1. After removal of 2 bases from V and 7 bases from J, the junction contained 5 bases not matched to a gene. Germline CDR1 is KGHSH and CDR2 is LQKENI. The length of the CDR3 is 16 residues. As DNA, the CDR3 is TGTGCCAGCTCACCAGAGACAGGGGGCGTAAATTCACCCCTCCACTTT. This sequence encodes CASSPETGGVNSPLHF.

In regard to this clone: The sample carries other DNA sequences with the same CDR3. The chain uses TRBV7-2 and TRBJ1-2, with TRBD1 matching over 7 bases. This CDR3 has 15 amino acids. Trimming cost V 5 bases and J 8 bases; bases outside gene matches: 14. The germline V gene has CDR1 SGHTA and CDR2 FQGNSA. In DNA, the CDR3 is TGTGCCAGCAGCCCAGGGGGAGGTTTTGGGGGGGGCTACACCTTC. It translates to CASSPGGGFGGGYTF. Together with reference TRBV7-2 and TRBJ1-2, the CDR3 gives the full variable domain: GAGVSQSPSNKVTEKGKDVELRCDPISGHTALYWYRQSLGQGLEFLIYFQGNSAPDKSGLPSDRFSAERTGGSVSTLTIQRTQQEDSAVYLCASSPGGGFGGGYTFGSGTRLTVV.

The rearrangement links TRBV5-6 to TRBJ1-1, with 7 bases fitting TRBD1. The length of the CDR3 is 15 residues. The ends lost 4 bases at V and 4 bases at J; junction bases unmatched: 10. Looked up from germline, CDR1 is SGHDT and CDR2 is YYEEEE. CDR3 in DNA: TGTGCCAGCAGCGGGACAGCTCCGGCGGGCACTGAAGCTTTCTTT. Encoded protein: CASSGTAPAGTEAFF.

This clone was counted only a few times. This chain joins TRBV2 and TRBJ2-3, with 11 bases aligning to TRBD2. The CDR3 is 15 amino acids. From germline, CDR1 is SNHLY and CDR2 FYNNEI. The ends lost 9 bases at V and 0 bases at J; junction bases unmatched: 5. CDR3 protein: CASRLAGISTDTQYF. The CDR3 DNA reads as TGTGCCAGTAGACTAGCGGGGATAAGCACAGATACGCAGTATTTT.